This T cell receptor (beta chain) is drawn from a study of blood T cell repertoires in COVID-19. Study context: Sources were T cells, B-cell-depleted T cells, or PBMCs; the material itself was cDNA or gDNA.

Germline V gives CDR1 LGHNA, CDR2 YSLEER. V shed 8 bases, J shed 2 bases, and the junction held 3 bases outside the gene matches. The CDR3 is 15 amino acids. Using immunoSEQ multiplex PCR, the repertoire was profiled, and TCRdb retains in-frame clones only, with some absent. The data hold 150,000 to 250,000 clones, with about 85% observed a single time. Seattle cases were enrolled at active infection and followed longitudinally. This clone was detected a few times. The chain carries TRBV4-3 and TRBJ2-2; 12 bases agree with TRBD1. Sequenced input: peripheral blood. This sequence originates from a woman aged 35 to 49 with COVID-19, enrolled during active disease. The CDR3 spells CASGTGGGNTGELFF. CDR3 coding DNA: TGCGCCAGCGGGACAGGGGGCGGTAACACCGGGGAGCTGTTTTTT.